This TCR beta chain emerged from a study of blood T cell repertoires in COVID-19. Repertoires were generated with immunoSEQ multiplex PCR, while TCRdb's copy carries only in-frame clones and drops some. The top ten clones hold roughly 8.6% of a sample with about 260,000 clones, about 87% of them seen once. The germline gives CDR1 WNHNN, CDR2 SYGVQD (reference sequence). Trimming at V came to 8 bases and at J to 5 bases, leaving 8 bases not matched to a gene. This CDR3 is 15 amino acids long. This TCR was sampled from a human donor in a cohort sampled during active COVID-19. J is TRBJ1-6 and V is TRBV10-1, with 8 bases lining up with TRBD1. The sample consisted of peripheral blood. The CDR3 sequence: CASSKDRADNSPLHF. The CDR3 region has the DNA TGCGCCAGCTCCAAGGACAGGGCGGATAATTCACCCCTCCACTTT.